The clone carrying this T cell receptor (beta chain) was recorded at least ten times. Germline V gene lookup returns CDR1 MRHNA and CDR2 SNTAGT. After removal of 5 bases from V and 2 bases from J, the junction contained 8 bases not matched to a gene. This CDR3 is built from 16 residues. This entry belongs to a study of T cell changes during pregnancy in multiple sclerosis. The protocol was immunoSEQ multiplex PCR, while the TCRdb copy is restricted to in-frame clones and leaves out a portion. In the table there are roughly 75,000 clones, 90% to 95% of which are singletons. This clonotype was obtained from a female donor in good health, enrolled as a control in a pregnancy study. The source was peripheral blood, collected after pregnancy. The genes are TRBV6-4 and TRBJ2-2; 7 bases are shared with TRBD2. CDR3 sequence: CASSPNPGGNTGELFF. The CDR3 DNA follows: TGTGCCAGCAGTCCTAACCCGGGGGGAAACACCGGGGAGCTGTTTTTT.